The 3 T cell receptor beta chains reported below all come from one sample, sequenced in a study of T cell changes during pregnancy in multiple sclerosis (dated by TCRdb to 2018 to 2020). The receptor library was made with the immunoSEQ multiplex PCR assay. TCRdb holds this immuneACCESS table with in-frame rearrangements only. Some clones are missing; in checked studies, unresolved V genes explain under half, and the rest has no known cause. Present in this sample are 30,000 to 35,000 clones, approximately 90% of which were seen just once. Roughly 10% of the sample belongs to the ten largest clones. The material sequenced was CD8+ T cells from peripheral blood mononuclear cells, taken before pregnancy. The receptors come from a female donor with multiple sclerosis, enrolled in a pregnancy study.

The CDR3: CASSYSASGLEQYF. CDR3 DNA sequence: TGTGCCAGCAGTTACTCGGCTAGCGGGCTCGAGCAGTACTTC. This chain connects TRBV6-5 to TRBJ2-7; 8 bases are a match to TRBD2. CDR3 length equals 14 residues. CDR1 MNHEY and CDR2 SVGAGI come from the germline V gene. The ends lost 0 bases at V and 6 bases at J; junction bases unmatched: 4.

The genes are TRBV27 and TRBJ2-1; 11 bases match TRBD2. Germline CDR1 reads MNHEY; CDR2 reads SMNVEV (reference sequence). This CDR3 has 16 amino acids. V lost 3 bases to trimming and J lost 3 bases; unmatched junction nucleotides: 4. The CDR3 reads CASSFGTSGLYNEQFF. The CDR3 DNA is TGTGCCAGCAGTTTCGGGACTAGCGGCCTCTACAATGAGCAGTTCTTC.

J is TRBJ1-3 and V is TRBV6-1; D might be TRBD1 (6 bases). V was pared by 5 bases and J by 3 bases, with 11 bases between. CDR1 and CDR2 (germline): MNHNS, SASEGT. The CDR3 contains 14 residues. CDR3: CASSLTGSGNTIYF. The CDR3 DNA reads TGTGCCAGCAGTCTTACAGGGAGTGGAAACACCATATATTTT.